Below are 21 T cell receptor beta chains sequenced from a single sample in a study of blood T cells in healthy people across ages. Primers used in a second PCR of about 6 to 11 cycles were a sample-barcoded 5' primer and a J-beta primer mix. Using its own MiXCR run on the 5' RACE reads, TCRdb lists one record per CDR3 protein. The sample consists of over a million distinct CDR3 sequences, around 45% of them appearing once. The specimen was blood. These receptor sequences come from a woman aged 60-75 years in good health.

The chain is built from TRBV3-1 and TRBJ2-2; the D is unclear. CDR3 length equals 16 residues. V lost 1 base and J lost 0, with 9 bases in between. In germline, CDR1 is LGHDT, CDR2 YNNKEL (reference sequence). The CDR3 nucleotides are TGTGCCAGCAGCCAAGTCGGCGCCTCGAACACCGGGGAGCTGTTTTTT. It yields the protein CASSQVGASNTGELFF.

This clonotype was observed a few times. The chain combines TRBV9 with TRBJ2-1; no definite D call. The length of the CDR3 is 15 residues. Trimming took off 4 bases at V and 1 base at J, with 12 bases between the two ends. Germline V gene lookup returns CDR1 SGDLS and CDR2 YYNGEE. The CDR3 bases are TGTGCCAGCAGCCCCCGTCTCGGGTCCTACAATGAGCAGTTCTTC. It codes for CASSPRLGSYNEQFF.

V and J are TRBV11-1 and TRBJ2-1; 10 bases map to TRBD2. Germline V lookup: CDR1 SGHAT, CDR2 FQDESV (reference sequence). V was pared by 7 bases and J by 5 bases, with 11 bases of the junction left unmatched. This CDR3 region has 16 residues. In DNA, the CDR3 is TGTGCCAGCACCCTACTAGCGGGATCCTCGAACAATGAGCAGTTCTTC. This encodes CASTLLAGSSNNEQFF.

This rearrangement joins TRBV11-2 to TRBJ2-5, with a possible D match to TRBD2 (5 bases). Trimming took off 3 bases at V and 3 bases at J, with 11 bases between the two ends. The germline CDR1 and CDR2 sequences are SGHAT and FQNNGV. The CDR3 runs 14 residues. This CDR3 reads CASSFRDPEETQYF. In DNA form, the CDR3 reads TGTGCCAGCAGCTTCCGGGATCCGGAAGAGACCCAGTACTTC.

This clonotype was found once. The gene calls are TRBV6-9 and TRBJ2-4, with unresolved D. This CDR3 is 15 amino acids long. V was cut by 3 bases and J by 3 bases, with 12 bases left in between. CDR1 is MNHGY, CDR2 SVAAGI, per germline. For the CDR3, the DNA is TGTGCCAGCAGTTACTTAGGGTGGGTCAAAAACATTCAGTACTTC. As protein: CASSYLGWVKNIQYF.

This rearrangement joins TRBV6-6 to TRBJ2-4, with 7 bases aligning to TRBD2. TRBJ2-5 explains the end of the DNA better; the J call may be wrong. Germline V lookup: CDR1 MNHNY, CDR2 SVGAGI (reference sequence). The CDR3 has 14 residues. The CDR3 region is CASSWLGTTETQYF. The CDR3 nucleotides read TGTGCCAGCAGTTGGCTTGGGACTACAGAGACCCAGTACTTC.

The chain links TRBV29-1 to TRBJ2-1, with D unclear. Judging by the DNA end, TRBJ2-7 fits better; the J call may be wrong. This CDR3 has 15 residues. Germline loops: CDR1 SQVTM, CDR2 ANQGSEA. CDR3 amino acids: CSVEQTRDPYNEQYF. CDR3 in DNA: TGCAGCGTTGAACAAACAAGGGATCCGTACAATGAGCAGTACTTC.

This chain uses TRBV4-1 with TRBJ2-1; 12 bases agree with TRBD2. The CDR3 totals 20 residues. Looked up from germline, CDR1 is MGHRA and CDR2 is YSYEKL. V lost 3 bases and J lost 7; bases outside the gene matches: 19. DNA for the CDR3: TGCGCCAGCAGCCACCATGGCAGATTTTCACCTAGCGGGAGGGATAATGAGCAGTTCTTC. Translated: CASSHHGRFSPSGRDNEQFF.

The chain has TRBV10-3 and TRBJ2-3, with D possibly matching TRBD2 (6 bases). CDR1 and CDR2 (germline): ENHRY, SYGVKD. V lost 8 bases and J 0 bases, leaving 9 bases between the germline ends. The CDR3 has 13 residues. The DNA for the CDR3 is TGTGCCATCGTTAGCGGAAGCACAGATACGCAGTATTTT. It translates to CAIVSGSTDTQYF.

This clonotype was seen a handful of times. This rearrangement joins TRBV30 to TRBJ1-4; TRBD1 matches 8 bases. With 5 bases clipped from V and 6 bases from J, the junction kept 8 bases outside the gene matches. The germline V gene has CDR1 GTSNPN and CDR2 SVGIG (reference sequence). The CDR3 consists of 14 residues. The CDR3: CAWGRGGQDEKLFF. CDR3 bases: TGTGCCTGGGGACGGGGGGGACAGGATGAAAAACTGTTTTTT.

This clonotype was picked up a small number of times. The chain couples TRBV2 to TRBJ2-5, with D possibly matching TRBD1 (6 bases). The J call could be wrong; TRBJ2-7 is a better fit for the DNA end. CDR1 and CDR2 (germline): SNHLY, FYNNEI. This CDR3 region has 15 residues. The CDR3 bases are TGTGCCAGCAGTGACTATGGGGGCAAGGAAGACGAGCAGTACTTC. It yields the protein CASSDYGGKEDEQYF.

CDR3 loop: CASSLATGLTGELFF. CDR3 nucleotides: TGTGCCAGCAGCTTAGCTACGGGCCTCACCGGGGAGCTGTTTTTT. The rearrangement links TRBV11-2 to TRBJ2-2; D remains unclear. Trimming removed 1 base at V and 4 bases at J, with 10 bases between. CDR1 SGHAT and CDR2 FQNNGV come from the germline V gene. The CDR3 covers 15 residues.

This chain's CDR3 is CASSQEVSGAYTF. In DNA, the CDR3 is TGTGCCAGCAGCCAGGAGGTTTCAGGCGCCTACACCTTC. This rearrangement joins TRBV3-1 to TRBJ1-2; D is ambiguous. The germline CDR1 and CDR2 sequences are LGHDT and YNNKEL (reference sequence). There are 13 residues in the CDR3. The V end lost 3 bases, the J end lost 10 bases, and 15 bases lay between the germline ends.

This clonotype was observed a single time. This sequence joins TRBV20-1 and TRBJ2-7; 10 bases fit TRBD1. V gave up 7 bases and J gave up 5 bases; unmatched junction bases: 8. Germline values: CDR1 DFQATT, CDR2 SNEGSKA (reference sequence). The CDR3 is made up of 13 amino acids. The CDR3 protein is CSGNRDRGDEQYF. The DNA for the CDR3 is TGCAGTGGTAATCGGGACAGGGGTGACGAGCAGTACTTC.

This clonotype was picked up a small number of times. The chain couples TRBV6-2 or TRBV6-3 to TRBJ2-1; 10 bases are a match to TRBD2. Losses at the gene ends were 4 bases for V and 10 bases for J; bases not matched to a gene: 10. CDR1 MNHEY and CDR2 SVGEGT come from the germline V gene. The length of the CDR3 is 15 residues. CDR3 nucleotide sequence: TGTGCCAGCAGTTCACTAGCGGGGCCTACATCGGAGCAGTTCTTC. It codes for CASSSLAGPTSEQFF.

About this clonotype itself: The junction differs from germline at one of its ends, possibly a read error. The rearrangement joins TRBV20-1 to TRBJ2-3; D possibly corresponds to TRBD2 (5 bases). Germline V gene data show CDR1 as DFQATT and CDR2 as SNEGSKA (reference sequence). The CDR3 is made up of 15 amino acids. DNA for the CDR3: TGCAGTGCTTCTTGGCGGGTAGATCCCACAGATACGCGGTATTTT. Protein product: CSASWRVDPTDTRYF.

This clonotype was counted a few times. The chain has TRBV18 and TRBJ2-5, with 8 positions matching TRBD2. Germline V gives CDR1 KGHSH, CDR2 LQKENI. After removal of 2 bases from V and 0 bases from J, the junction contained 5 bases not matched to a gene. The CDR3 runs 16 residues. DNA of the CDR3: TGTGCCAGCTCACCAAAAACTAGCGGAGACCAAGAGACCCAGTACTTC. Translation gives CASSPKTSGDQETQYF.

V usage is TRBV6-5 and J usage is TRBJ2-2; 7 nucleotides match TRBD2. The junction had 8 bases not matched to a gene; V was cut back by 7 bases and J by 0 bases. The length of the CDR3 is 16 residues. Germline CDR1 and CDR2: MNHEY and SVGAGI. This CDR3 is CASTSSGYANTGELFF. As DNA, the CDR3 is TGTGCCAGCACCTCTAGCGGCTACGCGAACACCGGGGAGCTGTTTTTT.

The rearrangement joins TRBV6-6 to TRBJ2-4, with D uncertain. The end of the DNA aligns better with TRBJ2-7, so the J call may be wrong. This CDR3 has 13 amino acids. The V gene's germline CDR1 is MNHNY and CDR2 SVGAGI (reference sequence). The CDR3 sequence is CASSRNGPYEQYF. CDR3 coding DNA: TGTGCCAGCAGCAGGAACGGCCCCTACGAGCAGTACTTC.

This rearrangement joins TRBV4-1 to TRBJ2-7; D is perhaps TRBD1 (6 bases). Trimming took off 3 bases at V and 3 bases at J, with 12 bases between the two ends. The CDR3 loop spans 14 amino acids. CDR1 is MGHRA, CDR2 YSYEKL, per germline. Written as DNA, the CDR3 is TGCGCCAGCAGCCAGTATGACAGGAACTACGAGCAGTACTTC. It codes for CASSQYDRNYEQYF.

This clonotype was counted only a few times. The chain uses TRBV11-3 and TRBJ2-1, with D maybe TRBD2 (6 bases). From germline, CDR1 is SGHNT and CDR2 YENEEA. The CDR3 length is 13 residues. V shed 4 bases and J shed 9 bases, with 13 bases lying between them. The CDR3 region is CASSSGGIGEQFF. DNA for the CDR3: TGTGCCAGCAGCTCTGGGGGGATCGGTGAGCAGTTCTTC.